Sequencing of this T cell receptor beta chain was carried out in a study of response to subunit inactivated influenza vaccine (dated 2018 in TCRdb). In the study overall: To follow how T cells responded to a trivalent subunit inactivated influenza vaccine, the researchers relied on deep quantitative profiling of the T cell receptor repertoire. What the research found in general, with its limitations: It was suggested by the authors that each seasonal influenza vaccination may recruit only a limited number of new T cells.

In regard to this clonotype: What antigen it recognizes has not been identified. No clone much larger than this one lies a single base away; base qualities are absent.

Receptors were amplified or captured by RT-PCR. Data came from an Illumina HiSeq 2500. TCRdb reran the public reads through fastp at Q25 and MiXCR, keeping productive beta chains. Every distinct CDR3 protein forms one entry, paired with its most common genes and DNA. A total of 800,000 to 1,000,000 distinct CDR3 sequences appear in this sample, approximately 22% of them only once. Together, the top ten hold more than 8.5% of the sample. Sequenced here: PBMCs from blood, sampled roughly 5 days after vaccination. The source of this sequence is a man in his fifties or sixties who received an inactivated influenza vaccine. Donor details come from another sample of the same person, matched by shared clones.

The nucleotide sequence is TGTGCCAGTCAGCCCGGGACAGCTTACAATGAGCAGTTCTTC. This yields the protein CASQPGTAYNEQFF. The sequence is built from TRBV6-2 or TRBV6-3 and TRBJ2-1; the central 7 bases match TRBD1. Sequences MNHEY (CDR1) and SVGEGT (CDR2) are obtained from the germline V gene. The CDR3 has 14 amino acids, counting the end cysteine and phenylalanine. Only the CDR3 region is kept as DNA, spanning 42 bases read in frame from base 1. After removal of 9 bases from V and 4 bases from J, the junction retains 9 bases not matched to a gene.